These T cell receptor beta chains were read from a single sample in a study of T cells in Graves' hyperthyroidism and ophthalmopathy. TCRdb analysed the multiplex PCR reads with MiXCR anew, one entry per CDR3 protein. Among 500,000 to 550,000 distinct CDR3 sequences, around 21% were seen once, and the ten largest hold more than 25%. Sequenced material: blood. The receptors were sampled from a man between 18 and 29 years old with Graves' hyperthyroidism. CDR3s include the opening cysteine and the closing phenylalanine or tryptophan.

J gene: TRBJ1-5; V gene: TRBV27; CDR3 protein: CASSNPGGNQPQHF
J gene: TRBJ2-5; V gene: TRBV10-3; CDR3 protein: CAISESTKETQYF
J gene: TRBJ1-1; V gene: TRBV27; CDR3 protein: CASNRDAGLNTEAFF
J gene: TRBJ2-5; V gene: TRBV7-9; CDR3 protein: CASSDPDRGETQYF
J gene: TRBJ2-3; V gene: TRBV28; CDR3 protein: CASSSLGGGGITDTQYF
J gene: TRBJ1-1; V gene: TRBV29-1; CDR3 protein: CSVEDSEYTEAFF
J gene: TRBJ2-5; V gene: TRBV20-1; CDR3 protein: CSAIPGAGGRETQYF
J gene: TRBJ1-5; V gene: TRBV19; CDR3 protein: CASSTGPRSNQPQHF
J gene: TRBJ2-7; V gene: TRBV11-1; CDR3 protein: CASSFWGDYEQYF
J gene: TRBJ2-7; V gene: TRBV24-1; CDR3 protein: CATSDFPGHSYEQYF
J gene: TRBJ1-1; V gene: TRBV12-3/TRBV12-4; CDR3 protein: CASSLNVRTSEAFF
J gene: TRBJ1-2; V gene: TRBV5-1; CDR3 protein: CASSFLDTSNYGYTF
J gene: TRBJ1-6; V gene: TRBV20-1; CDR3 protein: CSARDPRGAGVSSYNSPLHF
J gene: TRBJ1-5; V gene: TRBV10-3; CDR3 protein: CAISEERGGNQPQHF
J gene: TRBJ2-2; V gene: TRBV2; CDR3 protein: CASSEALGGLRTGELFF
J gene: TRBJ1-1; V gene: TRBV6-1; CDR3 protein: CASRETTGDNSEAFF
J gene: TRBJ2-2; V gene: TRBV12-3/TRBV12-4; CDR3 protein: CASSYGGALGGGELFF
J gene: TRBJ1-2; V gene: TRBV9; CDR3 protein: CASSVGVGSKGYTF
J gene: TRBJ1-1; V gene: TRBV5-4; CDR3 protein: CASSFRQGGTEAFF
J gene: TRBJ2-7; V gene: TRBV12-3/TRBV12-4; CDR3 protein: CASRRGTESHEQYF
J gene: TRBJ1-5; V gene: TRBV12-3/TRBV12-4; CDR3 protein: CASSLSTGSDQPQHF
J gene: TRBJ1-5; V gene: TRBV24-1; CDR3 protein: CATSEAGTGGNQPQHF
J gene: TRBJ1-6; V gene: TRBV6-1; CDR3 protein: CASSSTRSANSPLHF
J gene: TRBJ1-3; V gene: TRBV3-1; CDR3 protein: CASSPPGTPYGNTIYF
J gene: TRBJ1-2; V gene: TRBV29-1; CDR3 protein: CSVEGRPGEGYTF
J gene: TRBJ1-2; V gene: TRBV5-4; CDR3 protein: CASSFLPDGGAFPYGYTF
J gene: TRBJ1-5; V gene: TRBV6-2/TRBV6-3; CDR3 protein: CASSYSPFRQPNQPQHF
J gene: TRBJ1-1; V gene: TRBV6-1; CDR3 protein: CASSENSFNTEAFF